This record looks at one T cell receptor beta chain sequence and its context. As yet, its antigen is unknown. Expressed TCRB transcripts were sequenced because the isolated RNA had all been reverse transcribed beforehand. Sequencing used immunoSEQ multiplex PCR; TCRdb keeps in-frame clones, though not all of them. The data contain nearly 350,000 clones, roughly 9% of them seen just once; the ten biggest clones take up approximately 1%. The germline V gene encodes CDR1 MNHEY and CDR2 SVGAGI. The CDR3 has 14 amino acids. V gave up 5 bases and J gave up 6 bases, with 14 bases separating them. The sample belongs to a study of beta chain features in type 1 diabetes. General study results and limits: In all four CD4+ subsets, TCRB CDR3 length was significantly, moderately reduced in type 1 diabetes.

The material sequenced was central memory CD4+ T cells from blood. The sequence derives from a young man with type 1 diabetes. The chain carries TRBV6-5 and TRBJ2-1, with no clear D. The chain's CDR3 is CASSSEFLPNEQFF. The CDR3 DNA sequence: TGTGCCAGCAGTAGCGAGTTCTTGCCCAATGAGCAGTTCTTC.